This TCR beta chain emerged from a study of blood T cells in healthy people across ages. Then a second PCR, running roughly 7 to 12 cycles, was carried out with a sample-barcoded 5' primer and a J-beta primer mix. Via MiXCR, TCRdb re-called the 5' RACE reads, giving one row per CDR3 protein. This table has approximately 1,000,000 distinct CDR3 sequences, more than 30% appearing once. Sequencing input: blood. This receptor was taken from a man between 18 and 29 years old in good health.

Here the CDR3 DNA reads TGTGCCAGCAGCTCCTACGTAGAGTTTTCCTACAATGAGCAGTACTTC. Translation gives CASSSYVEFSYNEQYF. The chain carries TRBV7-9 and TRBJ2-1; no firm D call. The end of the DNA aligns better with TRBJ2-7, so the J call may be wrong. CDR3 size: 16 residues. CDR1 and CDR2 from the germline V gene are SEHNR and FQNEAQ (reference sequence).